These 32 T cell receptor beta chains were all obtained from the same sample, sequenced in a study of cytomegalovirus exposure and HLA in healthy donors. It was with 60 Vbeta and 13 Jbeta primers that the PCR ran. Only in-frame clones appear in the TCRdb table, and some are missing; sequencing was by immunoSEQ multiplex PCR. This sample has about 160,000 clones, with roughly 84% found just once. The source material was PBMCs. The origin of the receptors is a young woman in good health and CMV-seronegative.

This clone was seen once. V usage is TRBV19 and J usage is TRBJ2-1; possible D gene TRBD2, 5 bases. Germline values: CDR1 LNHDA, CDR2 SQIVND (reference sequence). The CDR3 is made up of 16 amino acids. Trimming removed 7 bases at V and 4 bases at J, with 20 bases between. The CDR3 sequence: CASNTGLRAVYNEQFF. The CDR3 bases are TGTGCCAGTAACACGGGCCTGAGGGCAGTTTACAATGAGCAGTTCTTC.

V gene TRBV19 combines with J gene TRBJ1-1; possibly TRBD1 for D (5 bases). V lost 3 bases to trimming and J lost 4 bases, with 15 bases between them. The CDR3 contains 15 residues. The germline gives CDR1 LNHDA, CDR2 SQIVND (reference sequence). CDR3 region: CASSILPRGSTEAFF. DNA of the CDR3: TGTGCCAGTAGTATCCTCCCCCGGGGGTCCACTGAAGCTTTCTTT.

Comments on this clone: The same CDR3 also results from other DNA sequences found in this sample. V usage is TRBV6-5 and J usage is TRBJ1-2; TRBD1 agrees at 10 bases. Germline V lookup: CDR1 MNHEY, CDR2 SVGAGI. This CDR3 has 13 residues. V was clipped by 6 bases and J by 4 bases; unmatched bases: 2. CDR3 DNA sequence: TGTGCCAGCAGCCGGACAGGGGGCTATGGCTACACCTTC. This gives the protein CASSRTGGYGYTF.

The rearrangement joins TRBV2 to TRBJ2-3, with 11 nucleotides matching TRBD2. After removal of 4 bases from V and 5 bases from J, the junction contained 14 bases not matched to a gene. Germline V gives CDR1 SNHLY, CDR2 FYNNEI. CDR3 size: 18 residues. CDR3 sequence (DNA): TGTGCCAGCAGTGGGACTAGCGGGCCCAGCAATATCAGAGATACGCAGTATTTT. Its protein is CASSGTSGPSNIRDTQYF.

The rearrangement uses TRBV7-9 and TRBJ2-5; a possible D gene is TRBD2 (5 bases). The DNA end is more similar to TRBJ2-7, so the J call may be wrong. The CDR3 contains 15 residues. CDR1 is SEHNR, CDR2 FQNEAQ, per germline (reference sequence). The CDR3: CASSPGWGEEAEQYF. The DNA for the CDR3 is TGTGCCAGCAGCCCTGGGTGGGGAGAAGAGGCCGAGCAGTACTTC.

The genes are TRBV4-1 and TRBJ2-5, with D possibly being TRBD1 (6 bases). Germline V gene lookup returns CDR1 MGHRA and CDR2 YSYEKL. Trimming removed 0 bases at V and 10 bases at J, with 15 bases between. CDR3 size: 14 residues. CDR3 sequence: CASSQDPSQGNQYF. The CDR3 DNA sequence: TGCGCCAGCAGCCAAGATCCCTCACAGGGAAACCAGTACTTC.

The chain has TRBV15 and TRBJ1-1; tentative D call: TRBD1 (5 bases). Germline CDR1 and CDR2: LNHNV and YYDKDF (reference sequence). V dropped 8 bases and J dropped 8 bases, with 15 bases sitting between them. The CDR3 runs 12 residues. CDR3 DNA sequence: TGTGCCACCCACAGGCAGGGATCCGAAGCTTTCTTT. It encodes CATHRQGSEAFF. Full variable domain (outside the CDR3, taken from reference TRBV15 and TRBJ1-1): DAMVIQNPRYQVTQFGKPVTLSCSQTLNHNVMYWYQQKSSQAPKLLFHYYDKDFNNEADTPDNFQSRRPNTSFCFLDIRSPGLGDTAMYLCATHRQGSEAFFGQGTRLTVV.

V and J are TRBV27 and TRBJ2-3; TRBD1 aligns across 8 bases. The CDR3 loop spans 16 amino acids. V lost 3 bases and J lost 5; bases outside the gene matches: 10. Looked up from germline, CDR1 is MNHEY and CDR2 is SMNVEV (reference sequence). CDR3 DNA sequence: TGTGCCAGCAGTTTCGACTTCGACAGGGGCGTAGATACGCAGTATTTT. This sequence encodes CASSFDFDRGVDTQYF.

This clone has a single count. The J gene is TRBJ2-7, the V gene TRBV2, with 10 bases that match TRBD1. Germline trimming cut 7 bases from V and 2 bases from J; bases unmatched to any gene: 5. The length of the CDR3 is 14 residues. The germline CDR1 and CDR2 sequences are SNHLY and FYNNEI. This chain's CDR3 is CASMPGQGPYEQYF. The DNA for the CDR3 is TGTGCCAGCATGCCGGGACAGGGGCCCTACGAGCAGTACTTC.

V and J are TRBV7-9 and TRBJ1-5; D is unclear. The CDR3 loop spans 17 amino acids. Germline V gives CDR1 SEHNR, CDR2 FQNEAQ (reference sequence). The V end lost 1 base, the J end lost 4 bases, and 17 bases lay between the germline ends. The CDR3 sequence: CASSLGGGPSSNQPQHF. CDR3 coding DNA: TGTGCCAGCAGCTTAGGCGGCGGACCTAGCTCTAATCAGCCCCAGCATTTT.

This chain uses TRBV7-9 with TRBJ2-3; 9 bases match TRBD2. CDR3 size: 15 residues. V lost 0 bases, J lost 5 bases, and 3 bases stayed unmatched. Germline V lookup: CDR1 SEHNR, CDR2 FQNEAQ (reference sequence). CDR3 in DNA: TGTGCCAGCAGCTTAGCTAGCGGGGGCATAGATACGCAGTATTTT. Protein: CASSLASGGIDTQYF. The full variable domain, rest sourced from reference TRBV7-9 and TRBJ2-3, is DTGVSQNPRHKITKRGQNVTFRCDPISEHNRLYWYRQTLGQGPEFLTYFQNEAQLEKSRLLSDRFSAERPKGSFSTLEIQRTEQGDSAMYLCASSLASGGIDTQYFGPGTRLTVL.

Written as DNA, the CDR3 is TGCAGCGTTGATAAGGGTTCGGGGAGCTACACCTTC. Its protein is CSVDKGSGSYTF. The chain is built from TRBV29-1 and TRBJ1-2; no clear D gene. Germline CDR1 and CDR2: SQVTM and ANQGSEA. V was clipped by 3 bases and J by 9 bases, with 14 bases between them. This CDR3 contains 12 residues.

This rearrangement joins TRBV5-1 to TRBJ1-5; perhaps TRBD1 as D (5 bases). Trimming took off 0 bases at V and 5 bases at J, with 6 bases between the two ends. This CDR3 comprises 13 residues. The germline V gene encodes CDR1 SGHRS and CDR2 YFSETQ. The CDR3 spells CASSLGQHQPQHF. The CDR3 DNA is TGCGCCAGCAGCTTGGGACAGCATCAGCCCCAGCATTTT.

The chain employs TRBV28 and TRBJ2-3; 12 bases line up with TRBD2. J was trimmed by 4 bases and V by 7 bases; bases with no gene match: 3. Germline CDR1 MDHEN, CDR2 SYDVKM. The CDR3 runs 14 residues. CDR3 residues: CASTLAGGPDTQYF. The CDR3 DNA sequence: TGTGCCAGCACACTAGCGGGGGGCCCAGATACGCAGTATTTT.

The genes are TRBV18 and TRBJ1-2, with a tentative D call TRBD1 (5 bases). Per the germline V gene, CDR1 is KGHSH and CDR2 is LQKENI. V shed 1 base and J shed 6 bases, with 9 bases lying between them. The CDR3 is 13 amino acids. The CDR3 DNA reads TGTGCCAGCTCACCACGTCCGGGGGATGGCTACACCTTC. This translates into CASSPRPGDGYTF.

The chain combines TRBV11-3 with TRBJ1-6; 10 bases match TRBD1. Germline CDR1 reads SGHNT; CDR2 reads YENEEA. This CDR3 spans 14 amino acids. The J segment lost 7 bases and the V segment lost 4 bases, leaving 1 base of the junction unmatched. The CDR3 coding sequence is TGTGCCAGCAGCTCGGGACAGGGGAATTCACCCCTCCACTTT. Its protein is CASSSGQGNSPLHF. The variable domain in full, with the rest retrieved from reference TRBV11-3 and TRBJ1-6, is EAGVVQSPRYKIIEKKQPVAFWCNPISGHNTLYWYLQNLGQGPELLIRYENEEAVDDSQLPKDRFSAERLKGVDSTLKIQPAELGDSAVYLCASSSGQGNSPLHFGNGTRLTVT.

The V and J genes are TRBV6-1 and TRBJ1-6; 8 nucleotides agree with TRBD1. J was trimmed by 11 bases and V by 4 bases; bases with no gene match: 4. The V gene's germline CDR1 is MNHNS and CDR2 SASEGT. The CDR3 totals 13 residues. The CDR3 DNA is TGTGCCAGCAGTGGGGACAGGAAGGCACCCCTCCACTTT. Translating it yields CASSGDRKAPLHF.

The chain recombines TRBV19 with TRBJ2-3, with D possibly matching TRBD1 (5 bases). Deletions cut 5 bases from V and 1 base from J, with 13 bases between. From germline, CDR1 is LNHDA and CDR2 SQIVND (reference sequence). The CDR3 is made up of 15 amino acids. CDR3 region: CASSRQLMGTDTQYF. CDR3 coding DNA: TGTGCCAGTAGTCGACAGCTAATGGGCACAGATACGCAGTATTTT. Complete variable domain (other parts from reference TRBV19 and TRBJ2-3): DGGITQSPKYLFRKEGQNVTLSCEQNLNHDAMYWYRQDPGQGLRLIYYSQIVNDFQKGDIAEGYSVSREKKESFPLTVTSAQKNPTAFYLCASSRQLMGTDTQYFGPGTRLTVL.

The chain has TRBV10-3 and TRBJ1-4, with a weak D call TRBD1 (5 bases). Trimming removed 5 bases from V and 0 bases from J, with 13 bases in between. Germline assignment: CDR1 ENHRY and CDR2 SYGVKD. The CDR3 runs to 16 residues. The CDR3 DNA reads TGTGCCATCAGTTCTCAGGGTCCCGCAACTAATGAAAAACTGTTTTTT. Residues: CAISSQGPATNEKLFF.

The table lists this clone with a count of one. V and J are TRBV6-5 and TRBJ2-2, with D uncertain. The germline gives CDR1 MNHEY, CDR2 SVGAGI. The CDR3 has 12 residues. V dropped 6 bases and J dropped 6 bases, with 8 bases sitting between them. CDR3 residues: CASSRGAGELFF. The CDR3 nucleotides are TGTGCCAGCAGCCGCGGCGCCGGGGAGCTGTTTTTT.

CDR3 in DNA: TGTGCCAGCGGCTCTCCGGGGGAGCAGTTCTTC. This codes for CASGSPGEQFF. The rearrangement uses TRBV27 and TRBJ2-1; D perhaps matches TRBD2 (5 bases). This CDR3 is 11 amino acids long. The V and J ends lost 8 bases and 10 bases respectively, with 12 bases between them. The V gene's germline CDR1 is MNHEY and CDR2 SMNVEV (reference sequence).

This clone was observed once. The rearrangement uses TRBV6-6 and TRBJ1-1; TRBD1 agrees at 9 bases. Germline CDR1 reads MNHNY; CDR2 reads SVGAGI (reference sequence). The CDR3 consists of 12 residues. Losses at the gene ends were 6 bases for V and 11 bases for J; bases not matched to a gene: 7. CDR3 in DNA: TGTGCCAGCAGCCAACAGGGGGCCGGTGCTTTCTTT. Translation: CASSQQGAGAFF.

The V call is TRBV5-4, the J call TRBJ2-7; TRBD1 matches at 8 bases. Germline V gene sequence: CDR1 SGHNT, CDR2 YYREEE (reference sequence). The CDR3 covers 16 residues. Trimming removed 0 bases from V and 9 bases from J; junction bases left unmatched: 14. CDR3 sequence reads: CASSLAGGQGARGQYF. Here the CDR3 DNA reads TGTGCCAGCAGCTTGGCCGGGGGTCAGGGGGCGCGCGGGCAGTACTTC.

CDR3 DNA sequence: TGCGCCAGCAGCCAAGTCGACTCCTATGGCTACACCTTC. It encodes CASSQVDSYGYTF. The chain combines TRBV4-1 with TRBJ1-2, with D uncertain. The germline gives CDR1 MGHRA, CDR2 YSYEKL. The CDR3 loop spans 13 amino acids. The germline V and J ends were trimmed by 1 base and 4 bases, with 7 bases remaining between them.

V and J are TRBV15 and TRBJ2-1, with 7 nucleotides matching TRBD2. CDR3 length equals 16 residues. Germline values: CDR1 LNHNV, CDR2 YYDKDF (reference sequence). Losses at the gene ends were 0 bases for V and 4 bases for J; bases not matched to a gene: 6. The CDR3 coding sequence is TGTGCCACCAGCAGAGATTTGGGGGGGTGGTACAATGAGCAGTTCTTC. Translated: CATSRDLGGWYNEQFF.

This chain joins TRBV6-1 and TRBJ1-6, with a tentative D call TRBD1 (5 bases). The germline gives CDR1 MNHNS, CDR2 SASEGT. This CDR3 is built from 17 residues. Trimming left V 4 bases short and J 0 bases short, with 13 bases between. The CDR3 DNA reads TGTGCCAGCAGTGGGGGCCAGCTGAGCTCCTATAATTCACCCCTCCACTTT. Residues: CASSGGQLSSYNSPLHF.

In DNA form, the CDR3 reads TGTGCCAGCAGTTTGTCAGCGATTCCCTACGAGCAGTACTTC. Residues: CASSLSAIPYEQYF. The genes are TRBV27 and TRBJ2-7; no clear D gene. CDR1 is MNHEY, CDR2 SMNVEV, per germline (reference sequence). The length of the CDR3 is 14 residues. Trimming took off 3 bases at V and 2 bases at J, with 11 bases between the two ends.

The CDR3 protein is CAGRDRGSEQYF. In DNA form, the CDR3 reads TGTGCCGGAAGGGACAGGGGGAGTGAGCAGTACTTC. V usage is TRBV2 and J usage is TRBJ2-7; TRBD1 matches 11 bases. The CDR3 spans 12 residues. In germline, CDR1 is SNHLY, CDR2 FYNNEI. V shed 11 bases, J shed 7 bases, and the junction held 7 bases outside the gene matches.

The chain is built from TRBV5-1 and TRBJ2-7, with D maybe TRBD1 (5 bases). With 2 bases removed from V and 4 bases from J, the gap between germline ends came to 10 bases. The CDR3 has 13 amino acids. The germline V gene has CDR1 SGHRS and CDR2 YFSETQ. The CDR3: CASSFETGYEQYF. The CDR3 region has the DNA TGCGCCAGCAGCTTCGAAACAGGTTACGAGCAGTACTTC.

The chain carries TRBV28 and TRBJ2-7, with D unresolved. This CDR3 comprises 14 residues. Trimming took off 1 base at V and 1 base at J, with 8 bases between the two ends. Germline-derived CDR1 and CDR2 are MDHEN and SYDVKM. The CDR3 protein is CASSLYQASYEQYF. The CDR3 nucleotides are TGTGCCAGCAGTTTATACCAGGCTTCCTACGAGCAGTACTTC. Supplemented by reference TRBV28 and TRBJ2-7, the full variable domain reads DVKVTQSSRYLVKRTGEKVFLECVQDMDHENMFWYRQDPGLGLRLIYFSYDVKMKEKGDIPEGYSVSREKKERFSLILESASTNQTSMYLCASSLYQASYEQYFGPGTRLTVT.

The chain uses TRBV7-9 and TRBJ1-1, with a weak D call TRBD1 (5 bases). The CDR3 totals 16 residues. Germline V gene lookup returns CDR1 SEHNR and CDR2 FQNEAQ (reference sequence). V was trimmed by 4 bases and J by 5 bases, leaving 20 bases between them. CDR3 coding DNA: TGTGCCAGCAGCTCGACACCGGGGGGGGGAGGGACTGAAGCTTTCTTT. This translates into CASSSTPGGGGTEAFF.

Of note for this clone: At one end the junction does not follow the germline gene, possibly because of a read error. This chain joins TRBV10-1 and TRBJ2-6; TRBD1 is a possible D gene (5 bases). The CDR3 is 15 residues long. Looked up from germline, CDR1 is WNHNN and CDR2 is SYGVQD (reference sequence). The CDR3 sequence: CASSEPQSGANGLTF. The CDR3, as DNA: TGCGCCAGCAGTGAGCCCCAGTCTGGGGCCAACGGCCTGACTTTC.